Each of the 15 T cell receptor beta chains below was sequenced from the same sample in a study of CD4+ T cells in melanoma. This table comes from immunoSEQ multiplex PCR, and its TCRdb copy is limited to in-frame clones, with some not included. The top ten hold about 23% of the sample, which has 9,400 or so clones, around 67% seen once. Sequenced: cells from a culture (not recorded whether cultured in vitro). The receptors originated from a human donor with melanoma.

V and J are TRBV15 and TRBJ2-2; a weak D match, TRBD2 (5 bases). Trimming left V 8 bases short and J 1 base short, with 11 bases between. The CDR3 runs to 14 residues. The germline gives CDR1 LNHNV, CDR2 YYDKDF (reference sequence). The DNA for the CDR3 is TGTGCCACCCGGGGTCGTGGGAACACCGGGGAGCTGTTTTTT. Translation gives CATRGRGNTGELFF.

The V call is TRBV18, the J call TRBJ2-1; 11 nucleotides align to TRBD2. The CDR3 extends over 16 amino acids. J gave up 0 bases and V 3 bases, and 1 base lay outside the gene matches. Germline V gives CDR1 KGHSH, CDR2 LQKENI. Here the CDR3 DNA reads TGTGCCAGCTCACCTAGCGGGGGGGGCTCCTACAATGAGCAGTTCTTC. Encoded protein: CASSPSGGGSYNEQFF.

J is TRBJ2-3 and V is TRBV7-9; 7 bases are a match to TRBD2. Trimming took 4 bases from V and 4 from J; bases not matched to a gene: 5. The CDR3 has 14 residues. The germline CDR1 and CDR2 sequences are SEHNR and FQNEAQ (reference sequence). The CDR3 spells CASSSGLVADTQYF. CDR3 bases: TGTGCCAGCAGCTCCGGACTAGTGGCAGATACGCAGTATTTT.

This chain links TRBV7-2 with TRBJ2-7; possible D gene TRBD1, 6 bases. The CDR3 has 13 amino acids. Looked up from germline, CDR1 is SGHTA and CDR2 is FQGNSA. V gave up 5 bases and J gave up 1 base, with 9 bases separating them. The DNA for the CDR3 is TGTGCCAGCAGCCAACAGGGATCCTACGAGCAGTACTTC. It codes for CASSQQGSYEQYF.

The chain carries TRBV7-2 and TRBJ2-7, with D perhaps assigned TRBD1 or TRBD2 (5 bases each). The CDR3 has 16 residues. From germline, CDR1 is SGHTA and CDR2 FQGNSA. V lost 1 base and J lost 6, with 19 bases in between. The CDR3 loop reads CASSLVSGSYGREQYF. CDR3 nucleotides: TGTGCCAGCAGCTTAGTATCAGGGAGCTACGGGCGCGAGCAGTACTTC.

This clone has just a few counts. The V and J genes are TRBV12-2 and TRBJ1-5; no DNA check was done on the table's D call, TRBD1. TRBV12-2 is flagged as a pseudogene. The CDR3 consists of 15 residues. The CDR3 DNA reads TGTGCAAGTCGCTGGCGGGACAGGGGCAATCAGCCCCAGCATTTT. It specifies CASRWRDRGNQPQHF.

The gene calls are TRBV7-9 and TRBJ2-7; D is unresolved. The ends were cut back, 1 base at V and 0 bases at J, with 13 bases in the middle. Germline V CDR1 and CDR2: SEHNR, FQNEAQ (reference sequence). The CDR3 has 16 residues. CDR3 protein: CASSLGVGFFSYEQYF. CDR3 nucleotide sequence: TGTGCCAGCAGCTTAGGGGTTGGGTTCTTCTCCTACGAGCAGTACTTC.

This chain connects TRBV7-8 to TRBJ2-2; 8 bases align to TRBD2. The ends lost 0 bases at V and 7 bases at J; junction bases unmatched: 4. CDR1 SGHVS and CDR2 FQNEAQ come from the germline V gene. This CDR3 is 15 amino acids long. DNA of the CDR3: TGTGCCAGCAGCTTAGCGCTAGCGGGTATCGGGGAGCTGTTTTTT. It translates to CASSLALAGIGELFF.

The chain carries TRBV5-1 and TRBJ2-3; 8 positions match TRBD1. The V segment lost 7 bases and the J segment 0 bases; nucleotides outside the gene matches: 4. This CDR3 has 14 residues. Germline V gene lookup returns CDR1 SGHRS and CDR2 YFSETQ. The CDR3 nucleotides are TGCGCCAGCGGCCGACAGGGGAGCACAGATACGCAGTATTTT. Translating gives CASGRQGSTDTQYF. The variable domain in full, completed from reference TRBV5-1 and TRBJ2-3, reads KAGVTQTPRYLIKTRGQQVTLSCSPISGHRSVSWYQQTPGQGLQFLFEYFSETQRNKGNFPGRFSGRQFSNSRSEMNVSTLELGDSALYLCASGRQGSTDTQYFGPGTRLTVL.

This clone was found a few times. The V gene is TRBV5-1, the J gene TRBJ1-4; the match to TRBD1 covers 7 bases. CDR1 and CDR2 (germline): SGHRS, YFSETQ. Trimming cost V 2 bases and J 1 base; bases outside gene matches: 2. CDR3 length: 15 residues. CDR3 bases: TGCGCCAGCAGCTTAACAGGGGTAACTAATGAAAAACTGTTTTTT. It translates to CASSLTGVTNEKLFF. Full variable domain (remainder filled in from reference TRBV5-1 and TRBJ1-4): KAGVTQTPRYLIKTRGQQVTLSCSPISGHRSVSWYQQTPGQGLQFLFEYFSETQRNKGNFPGRFSGRQFSNSRSEMNVSTLELGDSALYLCASSLTGVTNEKLFFGSGTQLSVL.

The chain employs TRBV5-6 and TRBJ2-2, with D possibly being TRBD2 (6 bases). The CDR3 totals 15 residues. The germline CDR1 and CDR2 sequences are SGHDT and YYEEEE. Trimming removed 7 bases from V and 5 bases from J, with 18 bases in between. The CDR3 loop reads CASDHYGGRTGELFF. The CDR3 bases are TGTGCCAGCGACCACTACGGGGGAAGAACCGGGGAGCTGTTTTTT.

In this sample, this clone turned up a few times. V is TRBV13 and J is TRBJ1-2; D is possibly TRBD1 (6 bases). The CDR3 is made up of 14 amino acids. Trimming pared 5 bases from V and 3 bases from J, leaving 13 bases between. Looked up from germline, CDR1 is PRHDT and CDR2 is FYEKMQ (reference sequence). The CDR3 nucleotides are TGTGCCAGCAGCCGAACGGGGGGCGACTATGGCTACACCTTC. Protein sequence: CASSRTGGDYGYTF. The entire variable domain, with the rest obtained from reference TRBV13 and TRBJ1-2, is as follows: AAGVIQSPRHLIKEKRETATLKCYPIPRHDTVYWYQQGPGQDPQFLISFYEKMQSDKGSIPDRFSAQQFSDYHSELNMSSLELGDSALYFCASSRTGGDYGYTFGSGTRLTVV.

This chain joins TRBV5-4 and TRBJ1-5, with D perhaps TRBD1 (5 bases). With 7 bases removed from V and 8 bases from J, the gap between germline ends came to 13 bases. The CDR3 runs to 12 residues. The germline V gene has CDR1 SGHNT and CDR2 YYREEE (reference sequence). CDR3 coding DNA: TGTGCCAGCGGGGTCCAGGGCGAGCCCCAGCATTTT. Translated: CASGVQGEPQHF. Looking up the rest from reference TRBV5-4 and TRBJ1-5 gives the full variable domain: ETGVTQSPTHLIKTRGQQVTLRCSSQSGHNTVSWYQQALGQGPQFIFQYYREEENGRGNFPPRFSGLQFPNYSSELNVNALELDDSALYLCASGVQGEPQHFGDGTRLSIL.

The chain uses TRBV5-1 and TRBJ1-6; D not certain. From germline, CDR1 is SGHRS and CDR2 YFSETQ. V lost 0 bases and J lost 7, with 11 bases in between. The CDR3 loop spans 15 amino acids. The CDR3 here is CASSLGPRGNSPLHF. The CDR3 region has the DNA TGCGCCAGCAGCTTGGGTCCTCGGGGAAATTCACCCCTCCACTTT.

V gene TRBV11-2 combines with J gene TRBJ2-7, with TRBD1 identical over 10 bases. CDR1 is SGHAT and CDR2 is FQNNGV in the germline V gene. V shed 3 bases and J 3 bases; nucleotides not matched to a gene: 5. CDR3 length: 15 amino acids. The CDR3: CASSFRTGGSYEQYF. For the CDR3, the DNA is TGTGCCAGCAGCTTCAGGACAGGGGGTAGCTACGAGCAGTACTTC.